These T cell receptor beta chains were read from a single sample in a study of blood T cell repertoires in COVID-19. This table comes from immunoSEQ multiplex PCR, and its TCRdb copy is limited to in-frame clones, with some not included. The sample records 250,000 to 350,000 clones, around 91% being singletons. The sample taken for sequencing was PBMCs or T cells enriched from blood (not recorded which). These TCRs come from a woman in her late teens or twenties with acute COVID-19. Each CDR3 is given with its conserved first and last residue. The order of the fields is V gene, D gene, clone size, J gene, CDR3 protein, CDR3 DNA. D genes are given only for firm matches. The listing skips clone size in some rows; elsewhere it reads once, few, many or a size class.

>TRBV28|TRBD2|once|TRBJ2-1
CASRNLAGEYNEQFF
TGTGCCAGCAGGAATCTAGCGGGAGAGTACAATGAGCAGTTCTTC
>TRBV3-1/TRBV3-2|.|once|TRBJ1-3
CASSRTPGSIGNTIYF
TGTGCCAGCAGCCGAACCCCAGGGTCTATTGGAAACACCATATATTTT
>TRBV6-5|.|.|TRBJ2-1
CASSYGAGRGTEQFF
TGTGCCAGCAGTTATGGGGCGGGGAGGGGGACTGAGCAGTTCTTC
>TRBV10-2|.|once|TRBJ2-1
CASSDWGRGGNEQFF
TGCGCCAGCAGTGATTGGGGGCGAGGGGGCAATGAGCAGTTCTTC
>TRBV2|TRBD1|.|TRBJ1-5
CASSLDYRGEQPQHF
TGTGCCAGCAGCTTGGATTACAGGGGAGAGCAGCCCCAGCATTTT
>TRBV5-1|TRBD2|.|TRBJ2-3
CASSLMLAGDTDTQYF
TGCGCCAGCAGCTTGATGTTAGCGGGAGACACAGATACGCAGTATTTT
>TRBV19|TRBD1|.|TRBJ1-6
CASSWTGVNSPLHF
TGTGCCAGTAGTTGGACAGGGGTCAATTCACCCCTCCACTTT
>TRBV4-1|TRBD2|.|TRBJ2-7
CASSQGLAGRTYEQYF
TGCGCCAGCAGCCAGGGACTAGCGGGGAGGACCTACGAGCAGTACTTC
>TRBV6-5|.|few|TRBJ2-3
CASKASAFKPASQYF
TGTGCCAGCAAGGCTAGCGCGTTTAAGCCAGCATCGCAGTATTTT
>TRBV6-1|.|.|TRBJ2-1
CASSLTTRHYNEQFF
TGTGCCAGCAGTCTTACCACACGTCACTACAATGAGCAGTTCTTC
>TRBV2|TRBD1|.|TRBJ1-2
CASSSDRGYYGYTF
TGTGCCAGCAGTTCCGACAGGGGATACTATGGCTACACCTTC
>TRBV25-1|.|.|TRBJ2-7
CASTHRDISYEQYF
TGTGCCAGCACTCACCGGGACATCTCCTACGAGCAGTACTTC
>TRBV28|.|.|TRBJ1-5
CASSPTLGVGQPQHF
TGTGCCAGCAGCCCTACGCTGGGAGTAGGTCAGCCCCAGCATTTT
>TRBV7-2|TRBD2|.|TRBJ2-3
CASSSGLAGGPRDTQYF
TGTGCCAGCAGCTCGGGACTAGCGGGAGGGCCGCGAGATACGCAGTATTTT
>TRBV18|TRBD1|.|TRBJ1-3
CASSPRLGQGYSGNTIYF
TGTGCCAGCTCACCGAGATTAGGACAGGGATACTCTGGAAACACCATATATTTT
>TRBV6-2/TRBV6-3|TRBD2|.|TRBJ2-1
CASSYSSGSWDEQFF
TGTGCCAGCAGTTATTCTAGCGGGAGCTGGGATGAGCAGTTCTTC
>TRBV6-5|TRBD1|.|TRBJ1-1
CASSSPRAGGGTEAFF
TGTGCCAGCAGTTCGCCTCGGGCAGGGGGCGGCACTGAAGCTTTCTTT
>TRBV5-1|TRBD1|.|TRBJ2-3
CASARDRGTDTQYF
TGCGCCAGCGCTCGGGACAGGGGCACAGATACGCAGTATTTT
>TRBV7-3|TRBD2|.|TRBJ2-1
CASKNLAGANNEQFF
TGTGCCAGCAAGAACTTAGCGGGAGCCAACAATGAGCAGTTCTTC
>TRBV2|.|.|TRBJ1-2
CASSHTTGPWGYTF
TGTGCCAGCAGCCATACGACAGGCCCCTGGGGCTACACCTTC
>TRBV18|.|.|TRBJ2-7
CASSQTGTTDEQYF
TGTGCCAGCTCCCAGACTGGGACAACCGACGAGCAGTACTTC
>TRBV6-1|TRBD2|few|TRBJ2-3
CASSELAGAAPDTQYF
TGTGCCAGCAGTGAGCTAGCGGGAGCAGCCCCAGATACGCAGTATTTT